Below, 26 T cell receptor beta chains from the same sample are listed, as sequenced in a study of T cell repertoires in cytomegalovirus infection. TCRdb called the reads again in MiXCR, with one record for every CDR3 protein. In the table there are under 600,000 distinct CDR3 sequences, about 15% of which are singletons. Sequencing input: CD8+ T cells from PBMCs. The source of these receptors is a human donor in good health (CMV status not recorded). Some clones in this sample may be carry-over from other donors' samples.

This clonotype was observed at least ten times. J is TRBJ2-2 and V is TRBV2; possible D gene TRBD2, 6 bases. Trimming left V 5 bases short and J 8 bases short, with 15 bases between. The germline CDR1 and CDR2 sequences are SNHLY and FYNNEI. This CDR3 spans 14 amino acids. The CDR3 DNA reads TGTGCCAGCAGTACCCAGGACTATGGAGGGGAGCTGTTTTTT. It yields the protein CASSTQDYGGELFF.

This chain uses TRBV2 with TRBJ1-1; D is unclear. There are 15 residues in the CDR3. Germline V lookup: CDR1 SNHLY, CDR2 FYNNEI. Trimming shortened V by 0 bases and J by 4 bases, and 12 bases separated the two germline ends. CDR3 nucleotides: TGTGCCAGCAGTGAAGCCCTAGGGTTGGGCACTGAAGCTTTCTTT. The encoded protein is CASSEALGLGTEAFF.

The chain couples TRBV6-8 to TRBJ2-1; 9 bases map to TRBD1. The germline V gene encodes CDR1 MNHGY and CDR2 SAAAGT. This CDR3 has 15 residues. V lost 6 bases, J lost 2 bases, and 5 bases stayed unmatched. The DNA of the CDR3 is TGTGCCAGCAGACTGGACAGGGGTGCCTACAATGAGCAGTTCTTC. It translates to CASRLDRGAYNEQFF.

This chain connects TRBV6-6 to TRBJ2-7; the D gene is possibly TRBD1 (5 bases). Trimming stripped 5 bases from V and 5 bases from J, with 13 bases between. The CDR3 length is 13 residues. Per the germline V gene, CDR1 is MNHNY and CDR2 is SVGAGI (reference sequence). As DNA, the CDR3 is TGTGCCAGCAGTCCAGGGTTATTTAACGAGCAGTACTTC. This sequence encodes CASSPGLFNEQYF.

This clonotype showed up many times. The chain recombines TRBV27 with TRBJ1-5; possible D gene TRBD1, 5 bases. The CDR3 runs to 16 residues. Between the trimmed V and J ends, which lost 5 bases and 6 bases, there was a span of 20 bases. From germline, CDR1 is MNHEY and CDR2 SMNVEV (reference sequence). CDR3 residues: CASSTSRGEKSQPQHF. The CDR3 coding sequence is TGTGCCAGCAGTACGAGTCGGGGGGAAAAAAGTCAGCCCCAGCATTTT.

The chain is built from TRBV5-6 and TRBJ2-5; D is unresolved. Trimming cost V 4 bases and J 1 base, with 11 bases left between them. CDR1 and CDR2 (germline): SGHDT, YYEEEE. The CDR3 consists of 14 residues. CDR3 bases: TGTGCCAGCAGCAAGGAGAACAGCCAAGAGACCCAGTACTTC. It specifies CASSKENSQETQYF.

V is TRBV4-2 and J is TRBJ2-7; 10 bases map to TRBD2. The CDR3 length is 18 residues. CDR1 and CDR2 from the germline V gene are LGHNA and YNFKEQ. The junction had 12 bases not matched to a gene; V was cut back by 1 base and J by 3 bases. The CDR3 loop is CASSQGASASGRIYEQYF. The DNA of the CDR3 is TGTGCCAGCAGCCAAGGTGCCTCAGCTAGCGGGAGAATCTACGAGCAGTACTTC.

This sequence joins TRBV7-9 and TRBJ1-1; D ambiguous. The germline V gene encodes CDR1 SEHNR and CDR2 FQNEAQ (reference sequence). CDR3 size: 12 residues. The V and J ends lost 5 bases and 4 bases respectively, with 8 bases between them. CDR3 coding DNA: TGTGCCAGCAGCCCGGTTGTCACTGAAGCTTTCTTT. Protein sequence: CASSPVVTEAFF.

This clonotype was found many times. This rearrangement joins TRBV7-7 to TRBJ2-2, with 11 positions matching TRBD1. The CDR3 runs 15 residues. V shed 1 base and J 7 bases; nucleotides not matched to a gene: 2. Germline CDR1 SSHAT, CDR2 FNYEAQ (reference sequence). The CDR3 is CASSLGTGGHGELFF. In DNA, the CDR3 is TGTGCCAGCAGCTTAGGGACAGGGGGCCACGGGGAGCTGTTTTTT.

The chain recombines TRBV4-2 with TRBJ2-7, with a weak D call TRBD2 (7 bases). This CDR3 has 15 amino acids. V was pared by 1 base and J by 2 bases, with 12 bases between. Germline V gene sequence: CDR1 LGHNA, CDR2 YNFKEQ. The CDR3 DNA is TGTGCCAGCAGCCAAGGAGGGGGGGGGACCTACGAGCAGTACTTC. It specifies CASSQGGGGTYEQYF.

This clonotype was counted many times. V and J are TRBV7-3 and TRBJ2-1; 8 bases are a match to TRBD1. The J segment lost 10 bases and the V segment lost 5 bases, leaving 13 bases of the junction unmatched. This CDR3 contains 15 residues. CDR1 and CDR2 (germline): SGHTA, FQGTGA. The CDR3, as DNA: TGTGCCAGCAGCGCCGACAGGGGCGCCGGTGGAGAGCAGTTCTTC. This translates into CASSADRGAGGEQFF.

A few counts support this clonotype. The genes are TRBV5-5 and TRBJ2-3; 10 positions agree with TRBD2. In germline, CDR1 is SGHKS, CDR2 YYEKEE (reference sequence). The V segment lost 1 base and the J segment 0 bases; nucleotides outside the gene matches: 11. The CDR3 consists of 19 residues. The DNA for the CDR3 is TGTGCCAGCAGCTTGTGGCTAGCGGGGGAGGCCCGGAGCACAGATACGCAGTATTTT. Translating it yields CASSLWLAGEARSTDTQYF. Looking up the rest from reference TRBV5-5 and TRBJ2-3 gives the full variable domain: DAGVTQSPTHLIKTRGQQVTLRCSPISGHKSVSWYQQVLGQGPQFIFQYYEKEERGRGNFPDRFSARQFPNYSSELNVNALLLGDSALYLCASSLWLAGEARSTDTQYFGPGTRLTVL.

This clonotype was recorded a few times. V and J are TRBV27 and TRBJ2-3; 9 positions match TRBD2. J lost 4 bases, V lost 5 bases, and 7 bases had no gene match. The CDR3 consists of 15 residues. Germline V gene lookup returns CDR1 MNHEY and CDR2 SMNVEV (reference sequence). CDR3 sequence: CASSPRGGEADTQYF. CDR3 DNA sequence: TGTGCCAGCAGTCCGCGGGGGGGCGAAGCAGATACGCAGTATTTT.

This clonotype was detected ten times or more. V usage is TRBV7-2 and J usage is TRBJ2-2; possibly TRBD1 or TRBD2 for D (7 bases each). Germline-derived CDR1 and CDR2 are SGHTA and FQGNSA. The CDR3 is 18 amino acids. V lost 10 bases and J 4 bases, leaving 28 bases between the germline ends. CDR3 DNA sequence: TGTGCCACCATAGGCAAAAACAGGGGACTAACGGGCACCGGGGAGCTGTTTTTT. The encoded protein is CATIGKNRGLTGTGELFF.

This chain links TRBV9 with TRBJ1-1; maybe TRBD1 (6 bases). The V end lost 4 bases, the J end lost 4 bases, and 20 bases lay between the germline ends. This CDR3 is 16 amino acids long. CDR1 is SGDLS and CDR2 is YYNGEE in the germline V gene. The CDR3 sequence: CASSSHNGQPRTEAFF. The CDR3, as DNA: TGTGCCAGCAGCTCCCACAATGGACAGCCCCGCACTGAAGCTTTCTTT.

This clonotype was seen more than once but under ten times. The rearrangement links TRBV12-3 or TRBV12-4 to TRBJ2-2; 12 positions agree with TRBD2. The CDR3 is made up of 16 amino acids. V dropped 5 bases and J dropped 6; count of bases not matched to a gene: 7. The CDR3 DNA follows: TGTGCCAGCAGTCCGACTAGCGGGAGTTTCCCCGGGGAGCTGTTTTTT. This codes for CASSPTSGSFPGELFF.

This clonotype was picked up many times. The rearrangement uses TRBV27 and TRBJ1-1; maybe TRBD1 (5 bases). Trimming shortened V by 5 bases and J by 6 bases, and 16 bases separated the two germline ends. The CDR3 runs to 14 residues. CDR1 and CDR2 from the germline V gene are MNHEY and SMNVEV (reference sequence). Written as DNA, the CDR3 is TGTGCCAGCAGTGACGATATAGGGGTATCTGAAGCTTTCTTT. It encodes CASSDDIGVSEAFF.

The CDR3 sequence is CASSILPTPYYEQYF. As DNA, the CDR3 is TGTGCCAGTAGTATATTACCTACCCCATATTACGAGCAGTACTTC. The chain recombines TRBV19 with TRBJ2-7; D remains unclear. Trimming removed 2 bases at V and 4 bases at J, with 15 bases between. This CDR3 is built from 15 residues. Germline loops: CDR1 LNHDA, CDR2 SQIVND (reference sequence). Drawing the rest from reference TRBV19 and TRBJ2-7, the complete variable domain is DGGITQSPKYLFRKEGQNVTLSCEQNLNHDAMYWYRQDPGQGLRLIYYSQIVNDFQKGDIAEGYSVSREKKESFPLTVTSAQKNPTAFYLCASSILPTPYYEQYFGPGTRLTVT.

The rearrangement links TRBV6-5 to TRBJ2-3, with TRBD1 matching 7 bases. Germline lookup yields CDR1 MNHEY and CDR2 SVGAGI. The CDR3 totals 16 residues. The ends lost 2 bases at V and 0 bases at J; junction bases unmatched: 5. The CDR3 bases are TGTGCCAGCAGTTACGGACAGGCACCTAGCACAGATACGCAGTATTTT. It translates to CASSYGQAPSTDTQYF.

This clonotype was observed a few times. The genes are TRBV29-1 and TRBJ2-7, with TRBD2 matching 8 bases. Germline CDR1 SQVTM, CDR2 ANQGSEA. CDR3 size: 13 residues. J lost 4 bases, V lost 3 bases, and 5 bases had no gene match. The DNA for the CDR3 is TGCAGCGTTGAGGGACTAGGTCGGTACGAGCAGTACTTC. It yields the protein CSVEGLGRYEQYF.

This chain connects TRBV6-5 to TRBJ1-1; TRBD1 is a possible D gene (6 bases). Germline CDR1 and CDR2: MNHEY and SVGAGI. The length of the CDR3 is 12 residues. Deletions cut 5 bases from V and 5 bases from J, with 9 bases between. The CDR3 loop is CASSRRGTEAFF. In DNA form, the CDR3 reads TGTGCCAGCAGTAGAAGGGGGACTGAAGCTTTCTTT.

The chain combines TRBV20-1 with TRBJ2-2; 7 bases fit TRBD2. Germline trimming cut 0 bases from V and 1 base from J; bases unmatched to any gene: 11. The length of the CDR3 is 18 residues. The germline CDR1 and CDR2 sequences are DFQATT and SNEGSKA (reference sequence). CDR3 DNA sequence: TGCAGTGCTAGAGACTCTAGGGCACTAGCGCAGAACACCGGGGAGCTGTTTTTT. Translating it yields CSARDSRALAQNTGELFF.

This clonotype has a handful of counts. The chain recombines TRBV27 with TRBJ1-4; D is undetermined. V gave up 8 bases and J gave up 5 bases, with 12 bases separating them. Germline V gene sequence: CDR1 MNHEY, CDR2 SMNVEV (reference sequence). CDR3 length: 13 residues. DNA for the CDR3: TGTGCCAGCTCCGTGAGCCAGAATGAAAAACTGTTTTTT. Protein: CASSVSQNEKLFF.

This clonotype was observed many times. The chain carries TRBV4-2 and TRBJ1-5, with 9 bases fitting TRBD1. The CDR3 contains 15 residues. Germline trimming cut 0 bases from V and 4 bases from J; bases unmatched to any gene: 1. CDR1 is LGHNA and CDR2 is YNFKEQ in the germline V gene. The DNA for the CDR3 is TGTGCCAGCAGCCAAGAAGGGACAGGGAATCAGCCCCAGCATTTT. It specifies CASSQEGTGNQPQHF.

As regards this clonotype: Just one base apart from a much larger clone, this may be a read error. In nucleotides, the CDR3 is TGTGCCAGCAGCCAAAAAACGGGACTAGCGGGGTTCACAGATTCGCAGTATTTT. Its translation is CASSQKTGLAGFTDSQYF. This chain links TRBV14 with TRBJ2-3; 13 nucleotides match TRBD2. CDR1 and CDR2 (germline): SGHDN, FVKESK. The CDR3 spans 18 residues.

This clonotype was seen many times. The chain couples TRBV7-3 to TRBJ1-5; TRBD1 agrees at 7 bases. The CDR3 loop spans 18 amino acids. Trimming at V came to 6 bases and at J to 4 bases, leaving 18 bases not matched to a gene. Germline V gene sequence: CDR1 SGHTA, CDR2 FQGTGA. The CDR3 loop reads CASSYSTGKKTKNQPQHF. The CDR3 DNA follows: TGTGCCAGCAGTTACTCGACAGGGAAGAAAACTAAAAATCAGCCCCAGCATTTT.